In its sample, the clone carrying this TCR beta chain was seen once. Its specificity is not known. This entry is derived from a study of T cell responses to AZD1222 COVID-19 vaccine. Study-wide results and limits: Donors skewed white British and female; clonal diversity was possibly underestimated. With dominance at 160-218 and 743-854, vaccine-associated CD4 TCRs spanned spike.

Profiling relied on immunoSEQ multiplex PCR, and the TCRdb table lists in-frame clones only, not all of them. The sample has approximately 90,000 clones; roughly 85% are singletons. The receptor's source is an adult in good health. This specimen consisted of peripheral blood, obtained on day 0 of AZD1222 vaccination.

The CDR3 loop is CASSSAGGSYNEQFF. The CDR3 nucleotides read TGTGCCAGCAGTTCAGCGGGAGGCTCCTACAATGAGCAGTTCTTC. This chain connects TRBV28 to TRBJ2-1; 9 bases agree with TRBD2. The trim removed 4 bases at V and 0 bases at J, leaving 1 base unmatched. Germline V gene sequence: CDR1 MDHEN, CDR2 SYDVKM. The CDR3 consists of 15 residues.